Below are 28 T cell receptor beta chains sequenced from a single sample in a study of shared clonotypes between healthy human individuals. The protocol was immunoSEQ multiplex PCR, while the TCRdb copy is restricted to in-frame clones and leaves out a portion. This sample has about 2.3 million clones, with 85% to 95% found just once. Sequenced: naive CD4+ T cells from PBMCs. Subset described: CD45RA+ positively selected. The receptors were sampled from a man younger than 35 in good health. Some clones in this sample may be carry-over from other donors' samples.

The chain employs TRBV9 and TRBJ1-2; D is uncertain. CDR3 size: 12 residues. V was cut by 7 bases and J by 5 bases, with 12 bases left in between. Germline V gene lookup returns CDR1 SGDLS and CDR2 YYNGEE. The CDR3 protein is CASHDMLYGYTF. CDR3 DNA: TGTGCCAGCCACGACATGCTATATGGCTACACCTTC.

This sequence joins TRBV7-2 and TRBJ1-5; D is unresolved. The CDR3 consists of 12 residues. Germline lookup yields CDR1 SGHTA and CDR2 FQGNSA. V lost 0 bases and J 6 bases, leaving 3 bases between the germline ends. CDR3 sequence (DNA): TGTGCCAGCAGCTTAGCGCTTCAGCCCCAGCATTTT. This encodes CASSLALQPQHF.

The chain combines TRBV7-2 with TRBJ2-2, with D unresolved. This CDR3 is 16 amino acids long. Germline assignment: CDR1 SGHTA and CDR2 FQGNSA. The V gene lost 5 bases and the J gene lost 4 bases, with 17 bases spanning the gap. For the CDR3, the DNA is TGTGCCAGCAGCAACGGAGCGTGGGTGGCCACCGGGGAGCTGTTTTTT. This sequence encodes CASSNGAWVATGELFF.

The rearrangement uses TRBV7-9 and TRBJ2-7; no firm D call. CDR1 SEHNR and CDR2 FQNEAQ come from the germline V gene (reference sequence). The CDR3 totals 12 residues. The ends were cut back, 6 bases at V and 6 bases at J, with 12 bases in the middle. The CDR3 DNA is TGTGCCAGCAGGGATGGGGTGGGCGAGCAGTACTTC. Residues: CASRDGVGEQYF.

This clone appeared once. The V and J genes are TRBV15 and TRBJ1-2, with unresolved D. The CDR3 sequence is 14 residues long. Germline V gene lookup returns CDR1 LNHNV and CDR2 YYDKDF (reference sequence). V was clipped by 2 bases and J by 9 bases, with 16 bases between them. The CDR3 region has the DNA TGTGCCACCAGCAGAACCCCAGCCGCGAGTAGCTACACCTTC. This sequence encodes CATSRTPAASSYTF.

This chain joins TRBV5-1 and TRBJ2-6; D remains ambiguous. The V end lost 4 bases, the J end lost 3 bases, and 5 bases lay between the germline ends. CDR3 size: 13 residues. CDR1 and CDR2 (germline): SGHRS, YFSETQ. The CDR3 DNA reads as TGCGCCAGCAGCGTCGTTGGGGCCAACGTCCTGACTTTC. Encoded protein: CASSVVGANVLTF.

In the case of this clone: At the DNA level, this CDR3 is encoded by other sequences in the same sample as well. The rearrangement joins TRBV5-1 to TRBJ2-2, with TRBD1 identical over 7 bases. V lost 2 bases and J lost 6; bases outside the gene matches: 1. The CDR3 totals 13 residues. The germline V gene encodes CDR1 SGHRS and CDR2 YFSETQ. In DNA, the CDR3 is TGCGCCAGCAGCTTTCAGGGGGCCGGGGAGCTGTTTTTT. Its translation: CASSFQGAGELFF.

This chain connects TRBV4-1 to TRBJ2-5; tentative D call: TRBD1 (5 bases). V was pared by 4 bases and J by 5 bases, with 11 bases between. There are 13 residues in the CDR3. Looked up from germline, CDR1 is MGHRA and CDR2 is YSYEKL. CDR3 amino acids: CASSLGARETQYF. CDR3 nucleotide sequence: TGCGCCAGCAGCCTTGGGGCGAGGGAGACCCAGTACTTC.

This clone appeared a single time. The chain couples TRBV29-1 to TRBJ2-3; D unclear. The CDR3 is made up of 13 amino acids. Per the germline V gene, CDR1 is SQVTM and CDR2 is ANQGSEA. V was clipped by 3 bases and J by 0 bases, with 7 bases between them. The CDR3 loop reads CSVEEQSTDTQYF. DNA for the CDR3: TGCAGCGTTGAGGAGCAGAGCACAGATACGCAGTATTTT.

The rearrangement uses TRBV7-2 and TRBJ2-7, with D perhaps TRBD1 or TRBD2 (5 bases each). CDR1 is SGHTA, CDR2 FQGNSA, per germline. This CDR3 region has 14 residues. V gave up 5 bases and J gave up 5 bases, with 16 bases separating them. CDR3 DNA: TGTGCCAGCAGCACAGAGGGACCCTGGGACGAGCAGTACTTC. Translation gives CASSTEGPWDEQYF.

The chain joins TRBV11-2 to TRBJ2-2; tentatively, D is TRBD1 or TRBD2 (6 bases each). Germline lookup yields CDR1 SGHAT and CDR2 FQNNGV. The CDR3 is 14 amino acids. The germline V and J ends were trimmed by 3 bases and 6 bases, with 11 bases remaining between them. The CDR3 sequence: CASSFPRGAGELFF. For the CDR3, the DNA is TGTGCCAGCAGCTTTCCTAGGGGGGCCGGGGAGCTGTTTTTT.

The chain joins TRBV28 to TRBJ2-2, with D possibly TRBD2 on 7 matching bases. The ends were cut back, 8 bases at V and 1 base at J, with 17 bases in the middle. Germline assignment: CDR1 MDHEN and CDR2 SYDVKM. CDR3 length: 16 residues. The CDR3 DNA reads as TGTGCCAGCCTTCCCGGGGGGACAAAGAACACCGGGGAGCTGTTTTTT. Protein sequence: CASLPGGTKNTGELFF.

This clone appeared a single time. The CDR3 bases are TGCAGTGCTAGCCGAAGTACCACGCAGTATTTT. Amino acids: CSASRSTTQYF. The V call is TRBV20-1, the J call TRBJ2-3; D is ambiguous. The CDR3 extends over 11 amino acids. Germline-derived CDR1 and CDR2 are DFQATT and SNEGSKA (reference sequence). Trimming took 3 bases from V and 9 from J, leaving 10 bases between them.

The chain has TRBV5-8 and TRBJ1-4; D not certain. Germline lookup yields CDR1 SGHTS and CDR2 YDEGEE. This CDR3 has 14 amino acids. Trimming shortened V by 2 bases and J by 7 bases, and 12 bases separated the two germline ends. CDR3 coding DNA: TGTGCCAGCAGCTTTGGACCGGGATTTGAAAAACTGTTTTTT. It yields the protein CASSFGPGFEKLFF. The full variable domain, with the rest looked up from reference TRBV5-8 and TRBJ1-4, is EAGVTQSPTHLIKTRGQQATLRCSPISGHTSVYWYQQALGLGLQFLLWYDEGEERNRGNFPPRFSGRQFPNYSSELNVNALELEDSALYLCASSFGPGFEKLFFGSGTQLSVL.

The chain couples TRBV5-1 to TRBJ1-1, with D unresolved. Germline V gene data show CDR1 as SGHRS and CDR2 as YFSETQ. CDR3 length: 14 residues. V was shortened by 4 bases and J by 4 bases, with 14 bases between the two germline ends. CDR3 sequence (DNA): TGCGCCAGCAGCGTGGAGTGGGATCCCACTGAAGCTTTCTTT. Its protein is CASSVEWDPTEAFF.

CDR3 residues: CASSVDWDSSYNEQFF. The DNA for the CDR3 is TGTGCCAGCAGCGTAGATTGGGACAGCTCCTACAATGAGCAGTTCTTC. The chain couples TRBV9 to TRBJ2-1, with 7 nucleotides matching TRBD1. CDR3 length: 16 amino acids. Germline-derived CDR1 and CDR2 are SGDLS and YYNGEE. The ends lost 0 bases at V and 0 bases at J; junction bases unmatched: 3. Full variable domain (outside the CDR3, taken from reference TRBV9 and TRBJ2-1): DSGVTQTPKHLITATGQRVTLRCSPRSGDLSVYWYQQSLDQGLQFLIQYYNGEERAKGNILERFSAQQFPDLHSELNLSSLELGDSALYFCASSVDWDSSYNEQFFGPGTRLTVL.

The chain links TRBV5-1 to TRBJ2-1; TRBD1 matches at 7 bases. Germline CDR1 and CDR2: SGHRS and YFSETQ. The CDR3 extends over 16 amino acids. V dropped 4 bases and J dropped 2; count of bases not matched to a gene: 9. The CDR3 DNA reads TGCGCCAGCAGCGTGTCCGGGACAGAACCCTACAATGAGCAGTTCTTC. Protein: CASSVSGTEPYNEQFF.

The chain links TRBV4-3 to TRBJ2-3, with D possibly being TRBD2 (5 bases). The length of the CDR3 is 16 residues. Germline V gene lookup returns CDR1 LGHNA and CDR2 YSLEER. V lost 0 bases and J lost 7, with 17 bases in between. In DNA form, the CDR3 reads TGCGCCAGCAGCCAAGATGGAACTAGTTACCCGAATACGCAGTATTTT. Translation gives CASSQDGTSYPNTQYF.

V gene TRBV13 combines with J gene TRBJ2-5; D gene ambiguous. CDR1 and CDR2 from the germline V gene are PRHDT and FYEKMQ (reference sequence). V was shortened by 2 bases and J by 5 bases, with 9 bases between the two germline ends. The length of the CDR3 is 13 residues. DNA of the CDR3: TGTGCCAGCAGCTTATGGGCAGCCGAGACCCAGTACTTC. Translation: CASSLWAAETQYF.

This chain uses TRBV28 with TRBJ1-2; D is ambiguous. The CDR3 extends over 14 amino acids. The germline CDR1 and CDR2 sequences are MDHEN and SYDVKM. V was trimmed by 4 bases and J by 7 bases, leaving 16 bases between them. CDR3 sequence (DNA): TGTGCCAGCAGTTCGAATCCGGCCTCCGGTGGCTACACCTTC. This codes for CASSSNPASGGYTF.

The chain employs TRBV25-1 and TRBJ2-2; either TRBD1 or TRBD2 may fit D (5 bases each). There are 13 residues in the CDR3. In germline, CDR1 is MGHDK, CDR2 SYGVNS. Trimming shortened V by 3 bases and J by 4 bases, and 6 bases separated the two germline ends. The CDR3 DNA reads as TGTGCCAGCAGTGATGGGGGCACCGGGGAGCTGTTTTTT. It specifies CASSDGGTGELFF. The whole variable domain, filled in from reference TRBV25-1 and TRBJ2-2, reads EADIYQTPRYLVIGTGKKITLECSQTMGHDKMYWYQQDPGMELHLIHYSYGVNSTEKGDLSSESTVSRIRTEHFPLTLESARPSHTSQYLCASSDGGTGELFFGEGSRLTVL.

V gene TRBV7-9 combines with J gene TRBJ2-5, with D uncertain. Germline CDR1 SEHNR, CDR2 FQNEAQ (reference sequence). The ends were cut back, 1 base at V and 0 bases at J, with 9 bases in the middle. CDR3 size: 15 residues. CDR3 nucleotide sequence: TGTGCCAGCAGCTTAGGGGCCGTGTACCAAGAGACCCAGTACTTC. Encoded protein: CASSLGAVYQETQYF.

The V and J genes are TRBV30 and TRBJ2-7; TRBD1 might be the D (5 bases). Per germline, CDR1 GTSNPN and CDR2 SVGIG (reference sequence). The CDR3 contains 14 residues. The V gene lost 1 base and the J gene lost 2 bases, with 12 bases spanning the gap. Here the CDR3 reads CAWSGSAGPYEQYF. The DNA for the CDR3 is TGTGCCTGGAGTGGGTCGGCAGGGCCCTACGAGCAGTACTTC.

The chain joins TRBV14 to TRBJ2-5, with D perhaps TRBD2 (6 bases). CDR1 is SGHDN and CDR2 is FVKESK in the germline V gene. The CDR3 totals 13 residues. Between the trimmed V and J ends, which lost 0 bases and 8 bases, there was a span of 10 bases. CDR3 sequence: CASSQDGRPTQYF. Written as DNA, the CDR3 is TGTGCCAGCAGCCAAGATGGGAGGCCCACCCAGTACTTC.

The rearrangement joins TRBV28 to TRBJ1-1; D possibly corresponds to TRBD1 (5 bases). V lost 3 bases to trimming and J lost 1 base, with 9 bases between them. The CDR3 is made up of 14 amino acids. Germline loops: CDR1 MDHEN, CDR2 SYDVKM. CDR3 residues: CASSFRTSNTEAFF. The CDR3 nucleotides read TGTGCCAGCAGTTTCCGGACATCGAACACTGAAGCTTTCTTT.

The chain has TRBV11-2 and TRBJ1-1; D is unresolved. Germline CDR1 and CDR2: SGHAT and FQNNGV. The CDR3 runs to 14 residues. V dropped 3 bases and J dropped 2 bases, with 10 bases sitting between them. The DNA of the CDR3 is TGTGCCAGCAGCTTGGAGGACCCCAACACTGAAGCTTTCTTT. This encodes CASSLEDPNTEAFF.

The chain couples TRBV25-1 to TRBJ2-2, with D hard to call. The germline CDR1 and CDR2 sequences are MGHDK and SYGVNS. The CDR3 is made up of 14 amino acids. V shed 5 bases and J shed 1 base, with 8 bases lying between them. The CDR3 DNA reads TGTGCCAGCAGTCTACTGCAGAACACCGGGGAGCTGTTTTTT. Its translation: CASSLLQNTGELFF. The variable domain in full, completed from reference TRBV25-1 and TRBJ2-2, reads EADIYQTPRYLVIGTGKKITLECSQTMGHDKMYWYQQDPGMELHLIHYSYGVNSTEKGDLSSESTVSRIRTEHFPLTLESARPSHTSQYLCASSLLQNTGELFFGEGSRLTVL.

This chain connects TRBV28 to TRBJ1-1; D gene uncertain. This CDR3 region has 13 residues. Trimming pared 3 bases from V and 1 base from J, leaving 6 bases between. Germline assignment: CDR1 MDHEN and CDR2 SYDVKM. The CDR3 protein is CASSLFRNTEAFF. In DNA form, the CDR3 reads TGTGCCAGCAGTTTGTTCAGGAACACTGAAGCTTTCTTT.